Presented here are 8 T cell receptor beta chains from one specimen sequenced in a study of cytomegalovirus exposure and HLA in healthy donors. The assay was immunoSEQ multiplex PCR, and TCRdb's table has in-frame clones only and misses some. The table includes over 150,000 clones, roughly 84% detected once. The sequencing input was PBMCs. These receptors originate from a human donor in good health.

The chain is built from TRBV5-6 and TRBJ2-5; possibly TRBD2 for D (5 bases). V lost 2 bases and J lost 5, with 22 bases in between. This CDR3 is built from 17 residues. The germline gives CDR1 SGHDT, CDR2 YYEEEE. The CDR3 spells CASSFEPVRVLSETQYF. The CDR3 DNA reads TGTGCCAGCAGCTTCGAGCCGGTGAGGGTTCTATCCGAGACCCAGTACTTC.

V is TRBV7-8 and J is TRBJ1-2; tentative D call: TRBD1 (5 bases). The V gene's germline CDR1 is SGHVS and CDR2 FQNEAQ. The length of the CDR3 is 13 residues. Trimming shortened V by 5 bases and J by 1 base, and 8 bases separated the two germline ends. The DNA of the CDR3 is TGTGCCAGCAGCCCGGGGGTTAACTATGGCTACACCTTC. The encoded protein is CASSPGVNYGYTF.

The V call is TRBV10-3, the J call TRBJ1-1; D is uncertain. This CDR3 contains 15 residues. The V end was cut by 2 bases, the J end by 3 bases, with 13 bases between. CDR1 is ENHRY and CDR2 is SYGVKD in the germline V gene. This CDR3 reads CAISERGVGDTEAFF. DNA for the CDR3: TGTGCCATCAGTGAGCGGGGAGTTGGCGACACTGAAGCTTTCTTT.

The genes are TRBV7-3 and TRBJ2-7; 8 nucleotides agree with TRBD1. The CDR3 covers 12 residues. CDR1 and CDR2 (germline): SGHTA, FQGTGA. Unmatched junction bases numbered 8, after V lost 4 bases and J lost 12 bases. The CDR3 here is CASSSNGQGLYF. The CDR3 DNA reads as TGTGCCAGCAGCTCCAACGGACAGGGCCTGTACTTC.

The chain combines TRBV4-1 with TRBJ1-1; D gene uncertain. The CDR3 runs 12 residues. Germline CDR1 MGHRA, CDR2 YSYEKL. The germline V and J ends were trimmed by 3 bases and 8 bases, with 10 bases remaining between them. CDR3 sequence (DNA): TGCGCCAGCAGCCATTCGCAGAAAGAAGCTTTCTTT. The encoded protein is CASSHSQKEAFF.

This sequence joins TRBV6-5 and TRBJ2-5; no clear D. The CDR3 contains 14 residues. Germline V CDR1 and CDR2: MNHEY, SVGAGI. V lost 6 bases and J lost 0, with 11 bases in between. CDR3 coding DNA: TGTGCCAGCAGCCCTAGGAAACACCAAGAGACCCAGTACTTC. As protein: CASSPRKHQETQYF.

The V gene is TRBV12-2, the J gene TRBJ2-7; the table's TRBD1 call for D was not verified on the DNA. TRBV12-2 is described as a pseudogene. The CDR3 has 15 residues. For the CDR3, the DNA is TGTGCAAGTCGCTCTTCGACAGGGGTCACCTACGAGCAGTACTTC. This encodes CASRSSTGVTYEQYF.

V and J are TRBV6-5 and TRBJ2-1; D is perhaps TRBD1 (8 bases). Trimming stripped 5 bases from V and 8 bases from J, with 19 bases between. Germline V lookup: CDR1 MNHEY, CDR2 SVGAGI. The CDR3 is 15 amino acids. The CDR3 coding sequence is TGTGCCAGCAGTCCACAGGGGGGGGGCGCGGATGAGCAGTTCTTC. Translated: CASSPQGGGADEQFF.